This entry lists 27 T cell receptor beta chains sequenced from one sample in a study of cytomegalovirus exposure and HLA in healthy donors. 13 Jbeta primers and 60 Vbeta primers were used for the PCR. Assay: immunoSEQ multiplex PCR; the TCRdb copy retains only in-frame clones and omits some. In all, the sample yields about 76,000 clones. Sequencing input: PBMCs. These receptors were collected from a woman in her thirties or forties in good health and CMV-seropositive.

The V and J genes are TRBV6-5 and TRBJ2-7, with TRBD2 matching over 9 bases. Germline V lookup: CDR1 MNHEY, CDR2 SVGAGI. Unmatched junction bases numbered 8, after V lost 6 bases and J lost 5 bases. CDR3 length equals 14 residues. The CDR3 here is CASRSSSGMDEQYF. CDR3 DNA sequence: TGTGCCAGCAGGTCATCTAGCGGGATGGACGAGCAGTACTTC.

This chain joins TRBV6-4 and TRBJ2-3; D may be TRBD2 (6 bases). Trimming pared 3 bases from V and 3 bases from J, leaving 13 bases between. CDR3 length: 15 residues. CDR1 is MRHNA and CDR2 is SNTAGT in the germline V gene. For the CDR3, the DNA is TGTGCCAGCAGTGAGGGGGACTCAGGAACAGATACGCAGTATTTT. As protein: CASSEGDSGTDTQYF.

V and J are TRBV14 and TRBJ2-6; 7 bases are shared with TRBD1. J lost 6 bases, V lost 5 bases, and 13 bases had no gene match. CDR3 length: 17 residues. From germline, CDR1 is SGHDN and CDR2 FVKESK. Here the CDR3 reads CASSGDSEPLEANVLTF. In DNA form, the CDR3 reads TGTGCCAGCAGCGGGGACAGTGAACCTCTGGAGGCCAACGTCCTGACTTTC.

The rearrangement links TRBV7-9 to TRBJ1-2; 9 bases are a match to TRBD1. V gave up 1 base and J gave up 8 bases; unmatched junction bases: 11. Per the germline V gene, CDR1 is SEHNR and CDR2 is FQNEAQ (reference sequence). The length of the CDR3 is 16 residues. DNA of the CDR3: TGTGCCAGCAGCTTAGATGGCTACAGGGGGCGCGAGGGCTACACCTTC. Protein product: CASSLDGYRGREGYTF.

The chain combines TRBV28 with TRBJ2-3, with D perhaps matching TRBD2 (6 bases). The CDR3 runs 14 residues. Trimming shortened V by 3 bases and J by 4 bases, and 11 bases separated the two germline ends. The germline V gene has CDR1 MDHEN and CDR2 SYDVKM. The CDR3: CASSFGGVADTQYF. DNA for the CDR3: TGTGCCAGCAGTTTCGGGGGAGTGGCAGATACGCAGTATTTT.

The chain is built from TRBV13 and TRBJ2-3; D might be TRBD2 (6 bases). V gave up 1 base and J gave up 6 bases, with 11 bases separating them. Germline lookup yields CDR1 PRHDT and CDR2 FYEKMQ (reference sequence). The CDR3 runs to 14 residues. The DNA for the CDR3 is TGTGCCAGCAGCTTAGCCGGGAGTGGCGATACGCAGTATTTT. This translates into CASSLAGSGDTQYF.

The chain uses TRBV6-1 and TRBJ2-7; 9 positions agree with TRBD1. Germline V lookup: CDR1 MNHNS, CDR2 SASEGT. The CDR3 contains 14 residues. V gave up 2 bases and J gave up 6 bases; unmatched junction bases: 5. CDR3 residues: CASSERTGGSEQYF. The CDR3 region has the DNA TGTGCCAGCAGTGAACGAACAGGGGGCAGCGAGCAGTACTTC.

The rearrangement links TRBV5-6 to TRBJ2-1, with 8 bases aligning to TRBD2. The ends lost 4 bases at V and 0 bases at J; junction bases unmatched: 15. Germline V gene lookup returns CDR1 SGHDT and CDR2 YYEEEE. The CDR3 extends over 19 amino acids. CDR3 in amino acids: CASSTYRGGTPDSYNEQFF. The CDR3 nucleotides are TGTGCCAGCAGCACCTATCGCGGGGGGACACCCGACTCCTACAATGAGCAGTTCTTC.

The genes are TRBV7-2 and TRBJ2-7, with 7 bases lining up with TRBD1. CDR3 length: 15 amino acids. With V trimmed by 1 base and J by 2 bases, 5 bases remained unmatched. Germline V lookup: CDR1 SGHTA, CDR2 FQGNSA. The CDR3 is CASSLGTGLAYEQYF. The CDR3 DNA reads as TGTGCCAGCAGCTTAGGGACAGGACTCGCCTACGAGCAGTACTTC.

The rearrangement joins TRBV9 to TRBJ1-1, with a weak D call TRBD1 (5 bases). V lost 0 bases and J lost 5, with 11 bases in between. The CDR3 totals 14 residues. CDR1 and CDR2 (germline): SGDLS, YYNGEE. Here the CDR3 reads CASSVVQGGTEAFF. Written as DNA, the CDR3 is TGTGCCAGCAGCGTAGTCCAGGGCGGTACTGAAGCTTTCTTT.

The CDR3 DNA sequence: TGTGCCAGCAGTTACTCTGGACAAGGCACAGATACGCAGTATTTT. Translating it yields CASSYSGQGTDTQYF. The rearrangement uses TRBV6-5 and TRBJ2-3; D perhaps matches TRBD1 (5 bases). Germline assignment: CDR1 MNHEY and CDR2 SVGAGI. The CDR3 length is 15 residues. V shed 0 bases and J shed 1 base, with 8 bases lying between them.

The genes are TRBV30 and TRBJ2-1; 14 bases agree with TRBD2. Germline V gene data show CDR1 as GTSNPN and CDR2 as SVGIG (reference sequence). The CDR3 runs to 16 residues. The ends lost 5 bases at V and 2 bases at J; junction bases unmatched: 5. The CDR3 sequence: CAWGGLAGVAYNEQFF. The CDR3 nucleotides are TGTGCCTGGGGGGGACTAGCGGGAGTCGCCTACAATGAGCAGTTCTTC.

This sequence joins TRBV28 and TRBJ1-1, with 8 bases that match TRBD1. Trimming at V came to 6 bases and at J to 1 base, leaving 7 bases not matched to a gene. Germline lookup yields CDR1 MDHEN and CDR2 SYDVKM. The CDR3 runs to 15 residues. The CDR3 region has the DNA TGTGCCAGCAGCTCCGCGGACAGGGAGAACACTGAAGCTTTCTTT. As protein: CASSSADRENTEAFF.

The gene calls are TRBV11-2 and TRBJ2-3; D may be TRBD2 (6 bases). In germline, CDR1 is SGHAT, CDR2 FQNNGV. The CDR3 has 12 amino acids. Trimming shortened V by 5 bases and J by 6 bases, and 9 bases separated the two germline ends. CDR3 residues: CASSPGLDTQYF. The DNA for the CDR3 is TGTGCCAGCAGCCCGGGACTGGATACGCAGTATTTT.

This rearrangement joins TRBV28 to TRBJ2-6; D gene unclear. CDR1 and CDR2 from the germline V gene are MDHEN and SYDVKM. Trimming left V 5 bases short and J 0 bases short, with 8 bases between. CDR3 size: 15 residues. CDR3 sequence (DNA): TGTGCCAGCAGTCGTCGTAGCTCTGGGGCCAACGTCCTGACTTTC. Translation gives CASSRRSSGANVLTF. The complete variable domain, with remaining parts taken from reference TRBV28 and TRBJ2-6, reads DVKVTQSSRYLVKRTGEKVFLECVQDMDHENMFWYRQDPGLGLRLIYFSYDVKMKEKGDIPEGYSVSREKKERFSLILESASTNQTSMYLCASSRRSSGANVLTFGAGSRLTVL.

V and J are TRBV30 and TRBJ1-5; TRBD1 is a possible D gene (6 bases). This CDR3 spans 13 amino acids. Trimming left V 5 bases short and J 5 bases short, with 13 bases between. CDR1 is GTSNPN and CDR2 is SVGIG in the germline V gene (reference sequence). The CDR3 DNA is TGTGCCTGGGGGGGCCAAGGGGATCAGCCCCAGCATTTT. Amino acid sequence: CAWGGQGDQPQHF. The full variable domain, with the rest looked up from reference TRBV30 and TRBJ1-5, is SQTIHQWPATLVQPVGSPLSLECTVEGTSNPNLYWYRQAAGRGLQLLFYSVGIGQISSEVPQNLSASRPQDRQFILSSKKLLLSDSGFYLCAWGGQGDQPQHFGDGTRLSIL.

The chain joins TRBV27 to TRBJ1-5; perhaps TRBD1 as D (5 bases). With 0 bases removed from V and 6 bases from J, the gap between germline ends came to 6 bases. There are 13 residues in the CDR3. The germline gives CDR1 MNHEY, CDR2 SMNVEV (reference sequence). Written as DNA, the CDR3 is TGTGCCAGCAGTTTATCGGGGGGTCAGCCCCAGCATTTT. It codes for CASSLSGGQPQHF.

The chain employs TRBV28 and TRBJ2-7; D remains unclear. Germline values: CDR1 MDHEN, CDR2 SYDVKM. The CDR3 spans 12 residues. V was cut by 6 bases and J by 2 bases, with 8 bases left in between. The CDR3 sequence is CASRNSPYEQYF. The CDR3 coding sequence is TGTGCCAGCAGGAACAGCCCCTACGAGCAGTACTTC.

A remark on this clone: This sample includes further DNA sequences coding for the same CDR3. V gene TRBV5-4 combines with J gene TRBJ1-4, with TRBD1 matching over 8 bases. Germline V gene lookup returns CDR1 SGHNT and CDR2 YYREEE (reference sequence). This CDR3 is 16 amino acids long. Trimming at V came to 4 bases and at J to 7 bases, leaving 12 bases not matched to a gene. In DNA, the CDR3 is TGTGCCAGCAGCCGCGGACAGGGAACCGCACTTGAAAAACTGTTTTTT. Translating it yields CASSRGQGTALEKLFF.

The chain employs TRBV30 and TRBJ2-2; TRBD1 is a possible D gene (5 bases). Germline loops: CDR1 GTSNPN, CDR2 SVGIG (reference sequence). The V gene lost 2 bases and the J gene lost 7 bases, with 17 bases spanning the gap. The CDR3 length is 15 residues. The CDR3 sequence: CAWSFNAGSIGELFF. The CDR3 region has the DNA TGTGCCTGGAGTTTTAATGCAGGGTCGATCGGGGAGCTGTTTTTT. Filled out from reference TRBV30 and TRBJ2-2, the complete variable domain reads SQTIHQWPATLVQPVGSPLSLECTVEGTSNPNLYWYRQAAGRGLQLLFYSVGIGQISSEVPQNLSASRPQDRQFILSSKKLLLSDSGFYLCAWSFNAGSIGELFFGEGSRLTVL.

The rearrangement links TRBV6-1 to TRBJ1-1, with D possibly matching TRBD1 (5 bases). Germline assignment: CDR1 MNHNS and CDR2 SASEGT. The CDR3 loop spans 13 amino acids. Trimming pared 4 bases from V and 1 base from J, leaving 7 bases between. CDR3 sequence: CASSAGGNTEAFF. For the CDR3, the DNA is TGTGCCAGCAGTGCGGGGGGGAACACTGAAGCTTTCTTT.

This chain links TRBV5-6 with TRBJ1-4, with 8 nucleotides matching TRBD1. Germline V lookup: CDR1 SGHDT, CDR2 YYEEEE. V lost 2 bases and J lost 0; bases outside the gene matches: 6. This CDR3 contains 17 residues. The CDR3 DNA follows: TGTGCCAGCAGCTTAGGGACAGGCTTTGCAACTAATGAAAAACTGTTTTTT. Its protein is CASSLGTGFATNEKLFF.

The rearrangement uses TRBV21-1 and TRBJ2-5; TRBD1, the D gene given by the table, was not confirmed from the DNA. TRBV21-1 is marked as a pseudogene. The CDR3 runs 19 residues. The CDR3 protein is CASSKETKTGLVVPETQYF. CDR3 sequence (DNA): TGTGCCAGCAGCAAAGAAACAAAGACAGGTTTAGTGGTCCCAGAGACCCAGTACTTC.

The V and J genes are TRBV7-3 and TRBJ1-1, with TRBD1 identical over 8 bases. J lost 8 bases, V lost 0 bases, and 5 bases had no gene match. The CDR3 contains 14 residues. CDR1 is SGHTA, CDR2 FQGTGA, per germline. CDR3 amino acids: CASSLTAGGAEAFF. As DNA, the CDR3 is TGTGCCAGCAGCTTAACGGCAGGGGGCGCGGAAGCTTTCTTT. Based on the CDR3 plus reference TRBV7-3 and TRBJ1-1, the full variable domain is GAGVSQTPSNKVTEKGKYVELRCDPISGHTALYWYRQSLGQGPEFLIYFQGTGAADDSGLPNDRFFAVRPEGSVSTLKIQRTERGDSAVYLCASSLTAGGAEAFFGQGTRLTVV.

The chain couples TRBV19 to TRBJ1-2; D remains unclear. Germline lookup yields CDR1 LNHDA and CDR2 SQIVND (reference sequence). The CDR3 is made up of 16 amino acids. Trimming left V 1 base short and J 8 bases short, with 20 bases between. The CDR3 nucleotides are TGTGCCAGTAGTATAGGGGCCAGCGGACTCCGGTCGGGCTACACCTTC. It encodes CASSIGASGLRSGYTF. The complete variable domain, with remaining parts taken from reference TRBV19 and TRBJ1-2, reads DGGITQSPKYLFRKEGQNVTLSCEQNLNHDAMYWYRQDPGQGLRLIYYSQIVNDFQKGDIAEGYSVSREKKESFPLTVTSAQKNPTAFYLCASSIGASGLRSGYTFGSGTRLTVV.

The chain recombines TRBV9 with TRBJ1-2; TRBD1 matches 9 bases. In germline, CDR1 is SGDLS, CDR2 YYNGEE. This CDR3 is 16 amino acids long. Losses at the gene ends were 3 bases for V and 8 bases for J; bases not matched to a gene: 14. CDR3 in amino acids: CASSAVPGQGVGGYTF. For the CDR3, the DNA is TGTGCCAGCAGCGCCGTTCCGGGACAGGGCGTTGGAGGCTACACCTTC.

The chain employs TRBV19 and TRBJ1-5, with 11 bases identical to TRBD1. The CDR3 runs to 15 residues. CDR1 and CDR2 from the germline V gene are LNHDA and SQIVND (reference sequence). The V segment lost 3 bases and the J segment 10 bases; nucleotides outside the gene matches: 8. The CDR3 nucleotides are TGTGCCAGTAGTATCGGAGGACAGGGGGCGGGACCCCAGCATTTT. It translates to CASSIGGQGAGPQHF.